The T cell receptor beta chain under discussion was sequenced for a study of blood T cell repertoires in COVID-19. The data were produced by immunoSEQ multiplex PCR, yet TCRdb's version contains in-frame clones alone and is incomplete. The sample records 200,000 to 250,000 clones, 80% to 90% being singletons. Germline CDR1 reads MDHEN; CDR2 reads SYDVKM. After removal of 6 bases from V and 9 bases from J, the junction contained 11 bases not matched to a gene. The CDR3 is 14 residues long. The origin of this receptor is a man between 18 and 35 years old with active or convalescent COVID-19. Sequencing input: peripheral blood. The chain employs TRBV28 and TRBJ1-1; TRBD1 matches at 9 bases. The CDR3 sequence is CASRLGQGHSQAFF. Here the CDR3 DNA reads TGTGCCAGCAGATTGGGACAGGGTCACTCTCAAGCTTTCTTT. Variable domain in full (rest from reference TRBV28 and TRBJ1-1): DVKVTQSSRYLVKRTGEKVFLECVQDMDHENMFWYRQDPGLGLRLIYFSYDVKMKEKGDIPEGYSVSREKKERFSLILESASTNQTSMYLCASRLGQGHSQAFFGQGTRLTVV.